The clone carrying this T cell receptor (beta chain) was detected only a few times. The antigen is unknown. This sample is drawn from a study of cytomegalovirus exposure and HLA in healthy donors. The CDR3 length is 15 residues. Germline V gives CDR1 SEHNR, CDR2 FQNEAQ (reference sequence). Between the trimmed V and J ends, which lost 9 bases and 4 bases, there was a span of 21 bases. General study findings and limits: A later analysis linked a missense DCLRE1C variant to TCR beta V- and J-gene trimming. Specificity of a few CMV-associated chains for CMV antigens was verified in vitro.

PCR amplification relied on 60 Vbeta primers (plus 13 Jbeta primers). Generated by immunoSEQ multiplex PCR, the TCRdb table keeps only in-frame clones and is missing some. Here the sample spans 150,000 to 200,000 clones, about 9% being singletons. The rearrangement uses TRBV7-9 and TRBJ1-2, with TRBD1 as a possible D gene (6 bases). The TCR originated in a woman in her thirties in good health and CMV-seropositive. The sequenced sample consisted of PBMCs. CDR3: CASFPMGGAGYGYTF. The CDR3 nucleotides read TGTGCCAGTTTCCCCATGGGGGGGGCAGGCTATGGCTACACCTTC. Variable domain in full (rest from reference TRBV7-9 and TRBJ1-2): DTGVSQNPRHKITKRGQNVTFRCDPISEHNRLYWYRQTLGQGPEFLTYFQNEAQLEKSRLLSDRFSAERPKGSFSTLEIQRTEQGDSAMYLCASFPMGGAGYGYTFGSGTRLTVV.